This T cell receptor (beta chain) stems from a study of graft-versus-host responses after intestinal transplantation (dated by TCRdb to the early 2020s). Context from the whole study: The transplants that recipients got were multivisceral, liver-intestinal, or isolated intestinal. All recipients received anti-thymocyte globulin induction followed by maintenance tacrolimus and steroids for around 3 years. After intestinal transplantation, graft-versus-host and host-versus-graft alloreactive T cell clones were followed in the graft, circulation and bone marrow using bulk TCR-beta CDR3 sequencing. To identify alloreactive clones, pre-transplant mixed lymphocyte reaction products were sequenced and then compared with unstimulated pre-transplant donor and recipient T cells. The cohort enrolled about two dozen intestinal transplant recipients, one of whom was a retransplant, and a few patients without pretransplant specimens were excluded. A peak of at least 4% donor T cells among recipient peripheral blood mononuclear cells was the definition used for donor T cell macrochimerism. Rather than being sequenced by the commercial service, samples from a few later patients were sequenced in-house on an Illumina MiSeq and processed with MiXCR. Results and caveats for the whole study, not just this receptor: The relatively low number and heterogeneity of intestinal transplant patients limited the conclusions. GvH clones turned up in recipient bone marrow, with some appearing earlier in ileal mucosa or blood, a pattern consistent with an intestinal mucosal origin. In the allografts of patients with donor T cell macrochimerism, GvH to HvG T cell clonal ratios were high. Peak levels of circulating GvH clones were associated with declines in HvG clones early after transplant.

Note on this clone: Its antigen is unknown. It has no much larger one-base neighbor in the sample; base qualities were not kept.

Libraries were built with the immunoSEQ multiplex PCR assay. For most patients, genomic DNA was isolated with the Qiagen DNeasy Blood and Tissue Kit and shipped frozen to Adaptive Biotechnologies for TCR sequencing. For most patients, high-throughput TCR-beta CDR3 sequencing of genomic DNA was performed by Adaptive Biotechnologies. As for how the authors treated the data: TCR sequencing data for over 15 patients were retrieved from Adaptive's ImmunoSEQ software; a few other patients were processed with MiXCR and VDJtools. To correct CD4 versus CD8 sorting errors, sequences present in both subsets at a frequency ratio below 5:1 were removed. CDR3 nucleotide sequences shared by donor and recipient were removed because the origin of these sequences could not be assigned. At least 2-fold expansion over unstimulated cells and a minimum CFSE-low frequency of 0.002% (template counts) or 0.001% (read counts) were required for clones to be classified as alloreactive. Clones were considered mappable if detected in sequenced pre-transplant spleen, lymph node, or MLR CFSE-low populations of the donor or recipient. The cumulative frequency of alloreactive clones was calculated as a percentage of all sequences, weighted by copy number. In TCRdb, the immuneACCESS table is reduced to in-frame sequences with V and J assigned. These tables do not hold every clone; where another copy was compared, an unresolved V gene accounts for under half, and the others remain unexplained. From that table come the V and J calls and clone size; the DNA was used to work out D and trimming. This sample lists about 86,000 clones; about 91% were detected once. 0.5% of the sample belongs to the ten largest clones.

The time point tag for this specimen amounts to: cells obtained before transplantation from donor or recipient. CD3+CD4+ and CD3+CD8+ populations were FACS-sorted from unstimulated pre-transplant donor and recipient cells taken from spleen or lymph nodes. CDR1 and CDR2 (LNHDA, SQIVND) derive from the germline V gene (reference sequence). Counted from cysteine to phenylalanine, this CDR3 has 17 amino acids. The kept DNA is CDR3 alone, 51 bases in frame from the first base. Trimming removed 4 bases from V and 2 bases from J; the gene matches leave 10 bases unexplained. This receptor was taken from a human donor who received an intestinal transplant. Recombination joined TRBV19 with TRBJ2-3, with TRBD2 matching 9 junction bases. The specimen was unstimulated CD8+ T cells sorted from spleen or lymph node cells, collected before intestinal transplant. In nucleotides, the sequence is TGTGCCAGTAGTACAGAGCCGGGACTAGCTTACACAGATACGCAGTATTTT. It encodes CASSTEPGLAYTDTQYF. Beyond the CDR3, the reference TRBV19 and TRBJ2-3 genes provide the residues; the full variable domain reads: DGGITQSPKYLFRKEGQNVTLSCEQNLNHDAMYWYRQDPGQGLRLIYYSQIVNDFQKGDIAEGYSVSREKKESFPLTVTSAQKNPTAFYLCASSTEPGLAYTDTQYFGPGTRLTVL.